These 9 T cell receptor beta chains share one sample of origin, sequenced in a study of Tregs in tolerant kidney transplant recipients (dated by TCRdb to the late 2010s). The intended sense of this specimen's time point label: blood sample drawn before combined kidney and bone marrow transplant. Library generation was performed with the immunoSEQ multiplex PCR assay. Held by TCRdb, this immuneACCESS table contains in-frame sequences only and omits some clones. Under half of the omission traces to an unresolved V gene where checked; the cause of the rest is unknown. The table for this sample lists tens of thousands of clones. In total, the top ten clones hold about 8% of the sample. Sequencing used CD8+ T cells from blood, obtained before the transplant. These receptors all stem from a human donor who received a combined kidney and bone marrow transplant.

Note on this clone: The missing CDR3 end, 3 residues past where the read stops, is filled in from the germline J gene. The rearrangement uses TRBV7-6 and TRBJ2-6, with D perhaps matching TRBD1 (6 bases). V lost 5 bases to trimming and J lost 1 base, with 9 bases between them. CDR3 length equals 15 residues. Germline loops: CDR1 SGHVS, CDR2 FNYEAQ. The covered CDR3 bases are TGTGCCAGCAGCGGTGGACAGTCTGGGGCCAACGTC. It codes for CASSGGQSGANV. The full CDR3 reads CASSGGQSGANVLTF.

About this clone itself: Sequencing ends 3 residues short of the CDR3 end; the germline J gene provides the rest. The rearrangement links TRBV28 to TRBJ2-5; D is perhaps TRBD1 (6 bases). Trimming removed 6 bases at V and 2 bases at J, with 16 bases between. Germline CDR1 reads MDHEN; CDR2 reads SYDVKM. This CDR3 is 15 amino acids long. CDR3 bases read: TGTGCCAGCAGCCCTGAGGGGGACGGACAAGAGACC. It is translated as CASSPEGDGQET. The whole CDR3 is CASSPEGDGQETQYF.

On this clone itself: The read ends 3 residues before the CDR3 terminus; that terminus is restored from the germline J gene. The gene calls are TRBV29-1 and TRBJ2-7, with D tentatively TRBD2 (6 bases). Looked up from germline, CDR1 is SQVTM and CDR2 is ANQGSEA. This CDR3 has 13 amino acids. The ends were cut back, 4 bases at V and 3 bases at J, with 13 bases in the middle. Partial CDR3 DNA: TGCAGCGTTGTTGAAGGGACTCACTACGAG. This codes for CSVVEGTHYE. The entire CDR3 protein reads CSVVEGTHYEQYF.

To note about this clone: From the germline J gene comes the end of the CDR3, since the read stops 3 residues before it. This chain joins TRBV6-4 and TRBJ2-3; 13 nucleotides line up with TRBD2. CDR1 MRHNA and CDR2 SNTAGT come from the germline V gene. The CDR3 has 16 residues. V gave up 2 bases and J gave up 1 base; unmatched junction bases: 0. This chain's CDR3 is CASSDGTSGGTDTQYF. Partial CDR3 DNA: TGTGCCAGCAGTGACGGGACTAGCGGGGGCACAGATACG.

With respect to this clone: The read finishes 3 residues shy of the CDR3 end, and the germline J gene is used to complete it. The J gene is TRBJ1-4, the V gene TRBV10-2; D may be TRBD1 (5 bases). The germline V gene has CDR1 WSHSY and CDR2 SAAADI. V dropped 3 bases and J dropped 8 bases, with 16 bases sitting between them. The CDR3 spans 15 residues. Incomplete CDR3 DNA: TGCGCCAGCAGTGAACTAAAGACAGTCGGAGAAAAA. Protein: CASSELKTVGEK. The complete CDR3 sequence is CASSELKTVGEKLFF.

The sequenced part of the CDR3 DNA is TGTGCCAGTAGTATGGGCACTTACACTGAA. Its protein is CASSMGTYTE. The CDR3 as a whole reads CASSMGTYTEAFF. The chain uses TRBV19 and TRBJ1-1; D gene ambiguous. The read ends 3 residues before the CDR3 terminus; that terminus is restored from the germline J gene. The CDR3 is 13 amino acids. CDR1 is LNHDA, CDR2 SQIVND, per germline (reference sequence). V was trimmed by 3 bases and J by 3 bases, leaving 8 bases between them. Drawing the rest from reference TRBV19 and TRBJ1-1, the complete variable domain is DGGITQSPKYLFRKEGQNVTLSCEQNLNHDAMYWYRQDPGQGLRLIYYSQIVNDFQKGDIAEGYSVSREKKESFPLTVTSAQKNPTAFYLCASSMGTYTEAFFGQGTRLTVV.

On this clone: The read ends 3 residues before the CDR3 terminus; that terminus is restored from the germline J gene. This chain links TRBV2 with TRBJ2-7, with no clear D. The CDR3 has 10 amino acids. Trimming cost V 8 bases and J 3 bases, with 5 bases left between them. Per germline, CDR1 SNHLY and CDR2 FYNNEI. The CDR3 loop reads CASRGYEQYF. The DNA read from the CDR3 is TGTGCCAGCCGAGGCTACGAG. Combining the CDR3 with reference TRBV2 and TRBJ2-7 gives the whole variable domain EPEVTQTPSHQVTQMGQEVILRCVPISNHLYFYWYRQILGQKVEFLVSFYNNEISEKSEIFDDQFSVERPDGSNFTLKIRSTKLEDSAMYFCASRGYEQYFGPGTRLTVT.

Note on this clone: The CDR3 goes on 3 residues after the read ends, and that part is filled in from the germline J gene. The J gene is TRBJ1-1, the V gene TRBV14; 12 positions agree with TRBD1. Germline CDR1 reads SGHDN; CDR2 reads FVKESK. V shed 2 bases, J shed 4 bases, and the junction held 14 bases outside the gene matches. This CDR3 spans 19 amino acids. CDR3 sequence reads: CASSQSIPGQGAKSTEAFF. The sequenced CDR3 bases are TGTGCCAGCAGCCAATCTATTCCGGGACAGGGGGCCAAAAGCACTGAA.

The part of the CDR3 DNA that was read is TGTGCCAGCAGCTTGGGGCTTCCCTTCGGAAACACC. Protein product: CASSLGLPFGNT. The CDR3 in full is CASSLGLPFGNTIYF. V is TRBV5-6 and J is TRBJ1-3; D not certain. The read halts 3 residues ahead of the CDR3 end, with the missing end drawn from the germline J gene. Trimming shortened V by 0 bases and J by 4 bases, and 11 bases separated the two germline ends. Germline lookup yields CDR1 SGHDT and CDR2 YYEEEE. The CDR3 is made up of 15 amino acids.